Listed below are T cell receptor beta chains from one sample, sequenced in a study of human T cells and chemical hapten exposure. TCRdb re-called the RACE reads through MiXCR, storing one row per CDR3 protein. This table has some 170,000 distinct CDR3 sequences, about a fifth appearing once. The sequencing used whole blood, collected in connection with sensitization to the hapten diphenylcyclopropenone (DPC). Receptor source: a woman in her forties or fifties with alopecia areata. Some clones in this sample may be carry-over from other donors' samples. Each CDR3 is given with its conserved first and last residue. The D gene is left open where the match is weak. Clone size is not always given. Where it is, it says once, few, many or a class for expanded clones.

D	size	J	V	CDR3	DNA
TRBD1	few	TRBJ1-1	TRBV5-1	CASSFSPGQVNTEAFF	TGCGCCAGCAGCTTCTCTCCGGGACAGGTGAACACTGAAGCTTTCTTT
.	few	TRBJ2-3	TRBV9	CASSVDRVTDTQYF	TGTGCCAGCAGCGTAGACCGCGTGACAGATACGCAGTATTTT
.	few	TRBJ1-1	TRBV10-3	CAISESEGLNTEAFF	TGTGCCATCAGTGAGTCGGAGGGTTTGAACACTGAAGCTTTCTTT
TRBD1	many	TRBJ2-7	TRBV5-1	CASSLTGQGAREQYF	TGCGCCAGCAGCTTGACTGGACAGGGGGCGCGGGAGCAGTACTTC
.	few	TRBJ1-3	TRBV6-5	CASSPIPGIGNTIYF	TGTGCCAGCAGCCCAATACCGGGCATTGGAAACACCATATATTTT
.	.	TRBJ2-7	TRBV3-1	CASSQEGGPHEQYF	TGTGCCAGCAGCCAAGAAGGCGGGCCCCACGAGCAGTACTTC
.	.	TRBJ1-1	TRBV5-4	CASSFRTGAEAFF	TGTGCCAGCAGCTTCAGGACCGGAGCTGAAGCTTTCTTT
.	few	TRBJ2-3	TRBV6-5	CASSYQGDTQYF	TGTGCCAGCAGTTACCAGGGAGATACGCAGTATTTT
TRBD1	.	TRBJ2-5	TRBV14	CASSLYRGRVETQYF	TGTGCCAGCAGCCTCTACAGGGGGCGCGTAGAGACCCAGTACTTC
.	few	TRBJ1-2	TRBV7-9	CASSLAGGSYGYTF	TGTGCCAGCAGCTTAGCGGGGGGGTCCTATGGCTACACCTTC
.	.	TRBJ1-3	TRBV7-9	CASSPGLGSGNTIYF	TGTGCCAGCAGCCCGGGGCTCGGCTCTGGAAACACCATATATTTT
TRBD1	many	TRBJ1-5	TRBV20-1	CSATRDRNSNQPQHF	TGCAGTGCTACCCGGGACAGAAATAGCAATCAGCCCCAGCATTTT
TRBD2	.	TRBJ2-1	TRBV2	CASSPSGMSYNEQFF	TGTGCCAGCAGTCCTAGCGGGATGTCCTACAATGAGCAGTTCTTC
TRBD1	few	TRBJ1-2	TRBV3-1	CASSQTRTGGDGYTF	TGTGCCAGCAGCCAGACTCGGACAGGGGGCGATGGCTACACCTTC
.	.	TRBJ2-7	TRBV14	CATTYEQYF	TGTGCCACCACCTACGAGCAGTACTTC
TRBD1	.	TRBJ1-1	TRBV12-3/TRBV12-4	CASSLTTGTEAFF	TGTGCCAGCAGTTTAACGACAGGGACTGAAGCTTTCTTT
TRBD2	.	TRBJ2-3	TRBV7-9	CASSHQLAGFPDTQYF	TGTGCCAGCAGCCACCAACTAGCGGGATTTCCAGATACGCAGTATTTT
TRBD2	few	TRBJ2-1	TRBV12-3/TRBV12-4	CASSGSGRYNEQFF	TGTGCCAGCAGCGGGAGCGGGAGGTACAATGAGCAGTTCTTC
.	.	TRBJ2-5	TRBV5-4	CASSSRVLVHQETQYF	TGTGCCAGCAGCTCGCGGGTCCTAGTACATCAAGAGACCCAGTACTTC
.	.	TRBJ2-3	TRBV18	CASSLNHGDTQYF	TGTGCCAGCTCACTTAACCACGGAGATACGCAGTATTTT
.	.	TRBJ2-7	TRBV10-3	CAISELGSYEQYF	TGTGCCATCAGTGAGCTAGGCTCCTACGAGCAGTACTTC
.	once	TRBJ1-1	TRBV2	CASSGGDYTEAFF	TGTGCCAGCAGTGGGGGCGACTACACTGAAGCTTTCTTT
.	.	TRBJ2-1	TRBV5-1	CASSLEAGLGEQFF	TGCGCCAGCAGCTTGGAAGCAGGGCTGGGTGAGCAGTTCTTC
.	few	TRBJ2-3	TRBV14	CASSAQTRSTDTQYF	TGTGCCAGCAGCGCACAAACAAGAAGCACAGATACGCAGTATTTT
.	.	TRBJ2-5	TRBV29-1	CSGGGSEETQYF	TGCAGCGGAGGAGGCTCAGAGGAGACCCAGTACTTC
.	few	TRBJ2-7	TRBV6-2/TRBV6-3	CASKATGSSYEQYF	TGTGCCAGCAAGGCCACAGGGAGCTCCTACGAGCAGTACTTC
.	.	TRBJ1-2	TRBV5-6	CASSLVHMDGYTF	TGTGCCAGCAGCTTGGTACATATGGATGGCTACACCTTC
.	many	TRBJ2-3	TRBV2	CASKGSAWTDTQYF	TGTGCCAGCAAGGGTAGCGCCTGGACAGATACGCAGTATTTT
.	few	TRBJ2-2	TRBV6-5	CASSPMATRNTGELFF	TGTGCCAGCAGTCCGATGGCAACCAGGAACACCGGGGAGCTGTTTTTT
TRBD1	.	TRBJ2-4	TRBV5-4	CASSPKDRGAKNIQYF	TGTGCCAGCAGCCCGAAGGACAGGGGAGCCAAAAACATTCAGTACTTC
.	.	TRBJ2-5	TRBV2	CASHRESQETQYF	TGTGCCAGCCACAGGGAGAGCCAAGAGACCCAGTACTTC
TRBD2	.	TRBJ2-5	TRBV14	CASSQLAGGTQYF	TGTGCCAGCAGCCAACTAGCGGGAGGGACCCAGTACTTC
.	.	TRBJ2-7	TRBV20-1	CSARDLSYEQYF	TGCAGTGCTAGGGACCTTAGCTACGAGCAGTACTTC
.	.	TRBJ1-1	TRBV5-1	CASSRGGVNTEAFF	TGCGCCAGCAGCCGTGGGGGAGTGAACACTGAAGCTTTCTTT
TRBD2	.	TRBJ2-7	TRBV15	CATSRVAGGPHEQYF	TGTGCCACCAGCAGAGTTGCGGGAGGGCCCCACGAGCAGTACTTC
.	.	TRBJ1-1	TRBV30	CAWSPFAEAFF	TGTGCCTGGAGCCCTTTCGCTGAAGCTTTCTTT
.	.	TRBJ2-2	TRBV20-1	CSARDLGTGELFF	TGCAGTGCTAGAGATTTAGGGACCGGGGAGCTGTTTTTT
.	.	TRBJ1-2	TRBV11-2	CASSLEVGYGYTF	TGTGCCAGCAGCTTGGAGGTGGGCTATGGCTACACCTTC
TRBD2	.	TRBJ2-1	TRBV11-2	CASSLGTLAGGGNEQFF	TGTGCCAGCAGCTTAGGGACCCTAGCGGGAGGGGGGAATGAGCAGTTCTTC
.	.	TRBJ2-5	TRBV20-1	CSARSPSDQETQYF	TGCAGTGCTAGATCCCCTAGCGATCAAGAGACCCAGTACTTC
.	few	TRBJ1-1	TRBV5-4	CASSLGAEDWNTEAFF	TGTGCCAGCAGCTTGGGGGCGGAGGATTGGAACACTGAAGCTTTCTTT
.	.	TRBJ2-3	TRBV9	CASSSPLGDTQYF	TGTGCCAGCAGCTCCCCCCTGGGCGATACGCAGTATTTT